The 30 T cell receptor beta chains reported below all come from one sample, sequenced in a study of cytomegalovirus exposure and HLA in healthy donors. Primers included in the PCR were 60 Vbeta and 13 Jbeta primers. Clones were read by immunoSEQ multiplex PCR, and TCRdb kept only the in-frame ones, dropping some. In the table there are roughly 97,000 clones, approximately 80% of which are singletons. Input material: PBMCs. These receptors came from a woman in her late teens or twenties in good health and CMV-seropositive.

This chain links TRBV30 with TRBJ1-2, with 9 bases matching TRBD1. This CDR3 has 14 amino acids. Looked up from germline, CDR1 is GTSNPN and CDR2 is SVGIG (reference sequence). V lost 3 bases to trimming and J lost 4 bases; unmatched junction nucleotides: 6. In DNA, the CDR3 is TGTGCCTGGAGCCCCGGACAGGGGACCTATGGCTACACCTTC. This translates into CAWSPGQGTYGYTF.

The chain joins TRBV27 to TRBJ1-1; TRBD1 matches at 7 bases. The CDR3 is 15 residues long. Germline V gene lookup returns CDR1 MNHEY and CDR2 SMNVEV (reference sequence). With 8 bases clipped from V and 0 bases from J, the junction kept 9 bases outside the gene matches. The CDR3 region is CASRQGRLMNTEAFF. The CDR3 nucleotides read TGTGCCAGCCGACAGGGTCGATTAATGAACACTGAAGCTTTCTTT.

V gene TRBV28 combines with J gene TRBJ1-2; 11 bases fit TRBD1. Germline trimming cut 6 bases from V and 8 bases from J; bases unmatched to any gene: 14. CDR1 is MDHEN, CDR2 SYDVKM, per germline. There are 16 residues in the CDR3. DNA for the CDR3: TGTGCCAGCAGAGCCCCCCCGGGACAGGGGGAAAACGGCTACACCTTC. This encodes CASRAPPGQGENGYTF.

The V gene is TRBV10-3, the J gene TRBJ2-7; TRBD2 aligns across 10 bases. Germline-derived CDR1 and CDR2 are ENHRY and SYGVKD. V dropped 7 bases and J dropped 2; count of bases not matched to a gene: 8. The CDR3 covers 15 residues. This chain's CDR3 is CAINKLAGVPYEQYF. The CDR3 DNA reads TGTGCCATCAACAAGCTAGCGGGAGTACCCTACGAGCAGTACTTC.

The chain recombines TRBV9 with TRBJ1-1; D gene uncertain. This CDR3 region has 10 residues. The V gene lost 6 bases and the J gene lost 5 bases, with 5 bases spanning the gap. Germline V gene data show CDR1 as SGDLS and CDR2 as YYNGEE. This CDR3 is CASTRTEAFF. CDR3 bases: TGTGCCAGCACGAGAACTGAAGCTTTCTTT.

The rearrangement uses TRBV30 and TRBJ1-2; a weak D match, TRBD1 (5 bases). Germline CDR1 GTSNPN, CDR2 SVGIG (reference sequence). This CDR3 spans 14 amino acids. Trimming removed 4 bases at V and 7 bases at J, with 19 bases between. This CDR3 is CAWTSYAGKAGYTF. The CDR3 coding sequence is TGTGCCTGGACTAGTTATGCAGGGAAGGCTGGCTACACCTTC.

V usage is TRBV28 and J usage is TRBJ1-2; 7 bases are shared with TRBD1. The CDR3 runs to 12 residues. The germline V gene encodes CDR1 MDHEN and CDR2 SYDVKM. The V gene end was trimmed by 6 bases and the J gene end by 8 bases; junction bases not matched to a gene: 6. The CDR3 protein is CASRGQGEGYTF. CDR3 in DNA: TGTGCCAGCAGGGGGCAGGGGGAAGGCTACACCTTC.

The rearrangement links TRBV4-1 to TRBJ2-7; TRBD2 matches 8 bases. CDR3 size: 14 residues. Germline V CDR1 and CDR2: MGHRA, YSYEKL. J was trimmed by 3 bases and V by 4 bases; bases with no gene match: 5. The DNA of the CDR3 is TGCGCCAGCAGCCCGGGGGGGGCTCTCTACGAGCAGTACTTC. Translation: CASSPGGALYEQYF.

The chain couples TRBV10-1 to TRBJ2-7, with TRBD2 matching 8 bases. The CDR3 spans 15 residues. Germline V lookup: CDR1 WNHNN, CDR2 SYGVQD (reference sequence). With 6 bases clipped from V and 0 bases from J, the junction kept 7 bases outside the gene matches. CDR3 amino acids: CASRRTSLYSYEQYF. The CDR3, as DNA: TGCGCCAGCAGGCGGACTAGCCTATACTCCTACGAGCAGTACTTC.

The chain has TRBV27 and TRBJ2-1, with no clear D. CDR1 and CDR2 (germline): MNHEY, SMNVEV (reference sequence). Trimming cost V 3 bases and J 7 bases, with 7 bases left between them. The CDR3 length is 12 residues. The CDR3 region has the DNA TGTGCCAGCAGTTTTCTCGGGAATGAGCAGTTCTTC. It specifies CASSFLGNEQFF.

This clone was counted only a few times. V usage is TRBV5-6 and J usage is TRBJ1-2; TRBD1 is a possible D gene (6 bases). Germline V lookup: CDR1 SGHDT, CDR2 YYEEEE. The CDR3 consists of 16 residues. Deletions cut 4 bases from V and 3 bases from J, with 19 bases between. In nucleotides, the CDR3 is TGTGCCAGCAGCCAGGAAACCGGACAGATTTACTATGGCTACACCTTC. It yields the protein CASSQETGQIYYGYTF.

There are a few counts of this clone. CDR3 in amino acids: CASSGRLGQNTEAFF. The CDR3 DNA reads as TGTGCCAGCAGCGGACGGTTGGGGCAGAACACTGAAGCTTTCTTT. V gene TRBV5-4 combines with J gene TRBJ1-1, with a tentative D call TRBD1 (5 bases). V lost 4 bases to trimming and J lost 1 base, with 14 bases between them. Looked up from germline, CDR1 is SGHNT and CDR2 is YYREEE (reference sequence). This CDR3 has 15 amino acids. The full variable domain, with the rest looked up from reference TRBV5-4 and TRBJ1-1, is ETGVTQSPTHLIKTRGQQVTLRCSSQSGHNTVSWYQQALGQGPQFIFQYYREEENGRGNFPPRFSGLQFPNYSSELNVNALELDDSALYLCASSGRLGQNTEAFFGQGTRLTVV.

The rearrangement links TRBV6-1 to TRBJ2-5; 7 nucleotides line up with TRBD1. There are 12 residues in the CDR3. The J segment lost 1 base and the V segment lost 10 bases, leaving 3 bases of the junction unmatched. The germline gives CDR1 MNHNS, CDR2 SASEGT. The CDR3 here is CAIGTAQETQYF. The DNA for the CDR3 is TGTGCCATCGGGACAGCCCAAGAGACCCAGTACTTC.

This chain connects TRBV7-6 to TRBJ1-1; 8 bases fit TRBD1. V was clipped by 5 bases and J by 0 bases; unmatched bases: 8. The CDR3 runs 16 residues. Germline CDR1 SGHVS, CDR2 FNYEAQ. CDR3 nucleotide sequence: TGTGCCAGCAGCCCTGGACAGGGAAACTTGAACACTGAAGCTTTCTTT. Protein product: CASSPGQGNLNTEAFF.

The chain recombines TRBV27 with TRBJ2-1, with TRBD2 as a possible D gene (7 bases). Germline V gives CDR1 MNHEY, CDR2 SMNVEV (reference sequence). CDR3 size: 17 residues. The germline V and J ends were trimmed by 6 bases and 7 bases, with 25 bases remaining between them. CDR3 protein: CASSPGGNDRPGNEQFF. In DNA, the CDR3 is TGTGCCAGCAGCCCGGGAGGTAACGACAGGCCGGGGAATGAGCAGTTCTTC.

The chain recombines TRBV9 with TRBJ1-2; 12 bases map to TRBD1. V shed 3 bases, J shed 6 bases, and the junction held 6 bases outside the gene matches. Germline CDR1 SGDLS, CDR2 YYNGEE. The CDR3 consists of 15 residues. CDR3 nucleotide sequence: TGTGCCAGCAGCGCTTGGGACAGGGGGCGGGATGGCTACACCTTC. This translates into CASSAWDRGRDGYTF.

This clone is a singleton in its sample. V is TRBV6-1 and J is TRBJ1-1; weak D call: TRBD1 (6 bases). CDR1 MNHNS and CDR2 SASEGT come from the germline V gene. V lost 7 bases, J lost 2 bases, and 11 bases lay in between. This CDR3 is built from 13 residues. CDR3 amino acids: CASKGHKNTEAFF. The CDR3 DNA is TGTGCCAGCAAGGGACACAAAAACACTGAAGCTTTCTTT.

This clone was found a few times. The chain has TRBV28 and TRBJ2-3, with 8 bases lining up with TRBD1. From germline, CDR1 is MDHEN and CDR2 SYDVKM. This CDR3 contains 17 residues. After removal of 10 bases from V and 2 bases from J, the junction contained 17 bases not matched to a gene. The CDR3 DNA follows: TGTGCCACCTGGATTGGGACAGGACAATCCTACACAGATACGCAGTATTTT. Translating it yields CATWIGTGQSYTDTQYF.

This sequence joins TRBV4-1 and TRBJ2-6, with 7 nucleotides matching TRBD2. CDR3 length equals 15 residues. J lost 2 bases, V lost 2 bases, and 0 bases had no gene match. Looked up from germline, CDR1 is MGHRA and CDR2 is YSYEKL. This CDR3 reads CASSQRGAGANVLTF. The CDR3 DNA follows: TGCGCCAGCAGCCAACGGGGGGCTGGGGCCAACGTCCTGACTTTC.

This chain joins TRBV10-3 and TRBJ1-2, with 7 bases that match TRBD1. The CDR3 is 14 amino acids. V trimming: 4 bases; J trimming: 8 bases; junction bases outside the gene matches: 10. Germline CDR1 ENHRY, CDR2 SYGVKD. CDR3 amino acids: CAISVTGAGGGYTF. The CDR3 bases are TGTGCCATCAGTGTTACAGGGGCCGGGGGCGGCTACACCTTC.

The chain is built from TRBV4-1 and TRBJ1-5; 11 bases match TRBD1. This CDR3 is 16 amino acids long. Per germline, CDR1 MGHRA and CDR2 YSYEKL. V shed 4 bases and J 3 bases; nucleotides not matched to a gene: 5. The CDR3 loop reads CASSPKGQGVNQPQHF. The DNA for the CDR3 is TGCGCCAGCAGCCCTAAGGGACAGGGGGTCAATCAGCCCCAGCATTTT.

The genes are TRBV5-6 and TRBJ1-1, with 7 bases matching TRBD1. J lost 5 bases, V lost 4 bases, and 8 bases had no gene match. This CDR3 is 14 amino acids long. The germline V gene has CDR1 SGHDT and CDR2 YYEEEE. The CDR3 DNA is TGTGCCAGCAGCCTCACAGGGGTGATTACTGAAGCTTTCTTT. Its translation is CASSLTGVITEAFF.

This rearrangement joins TRBV5-5 to TRBJ2-3; no clear D gene. CDR1 is SGHKS, CDR2 YYEKEE, per germline (reference sequence). This CDR3 has 12 residues. Trimming left V 2 bases short and J 2 bases short, with 3 bases between. CDR3 DNA sequence: TGTGCCAGCAGCTTATACACAGATACGCAGTATTTT. This sequence encodes CASSLYTDTQYF. The entire variable domain, with the rest obtained from reference TRBV5-5 and TRBJ2-3, is as follows: DAGVTQSPTHLIKTRGQQVTLRCSPISGHKSVSWYQQVLGQGPQFIFQYYEKEERGRGNFPDRFSARQFPNYSSELNVNALLLGDSALYLCASSLYTDTQYFGPGTRLTVL.

Only a few counts were recorded for this clone. This sequence joins TRBV10-1 and TRBJ2-3, with D perhaps TRBD2 (5 bases). The ends were cut back, 4 bases at V and 6 bases at J, with 11 bases in the middle. CDR3 length equals 13 residues. The V gene's germline CDR1 is WNHNN and CDR2 SYGVQD (reference sequence). The CDR3 sequence: CASSATRSDTQYF. The CDR3 DNA sequence: TGCGCCAGCAGTGCTACTAGGTCGGATACGCAGTATTTT.

The CDR3 region has the DNA TGTGCCAGCAGTTACACCAGGGGTCAGGAGCAGTTCTTC. Protein: CASSYTRGQEQFF. The chain uses TRBV6-5 and TRBJ2-1, with D possibly matching TRBD1 (6 bases). The germline V gene encodes CDR1 MNHEY and CDR2 SVGAGI. The CDR3 has 13 residues. The ends were cut back, 2 bases at V and 10 bases at J, with 12 bases in the middle.

The CDR3 nucleotides read TGCGCCAGCAGCTCTAGCGGGGGGGTCTACGAGCAGTACTTC. Amino acid sequence: CASSSSGGVYEQYF. This chain joins TRBV5-1 and TRBJ2-7; 12 bases are a match to TRBD2. Per the germline V gene, CDR1 is SGHRS and CDR2 is YFSETQ. Trimming removed 3 bases from V and 3 bases from J; junction bases left unmatched: 1. The CDR3 length is 14 residues. The full variable domain, its missing parts supplied by reference TRBV5-1 and TRBJ2-7, is KAGVTQTPRYLIKTRGQQVTLSCSPISGHRSVSWYQQTPGQGLQFLFEYFSETQRNKGNFPGRFSGRQFSNSRSEMNVSTLELGDSALYLCASSSSGGVYEQYFGPGTRLTVT.

The V call is TRBV18, the J call TRBJ1-2; D possibly corresponds to TRBD1 (5 bases). This CDR3 contains 16 residues. V shed 5 bases and J shed 0 bases, with 16 bases lying between them. CDR1 KGHSH and CDR2 LQKENI come from the germline V gene. The CDR3 region has the DNA TGTGCCAGCTCAAACAGCGGGACGCTAGCTAACTATGGCTACACCTTC. Protein: CASSNSGTLANYGYTF.

The chain is built from TRBV5-1 and TRBJ2-7, with 8 bases matching TRBD2. The length of the CDR3 is 16 residues. Germline assignment: CDR1 SGHRS and CDR2 YFSETQ. V shed 4 bases, J shed 2 bases, and the junction held 11 bases outside the gene matches. In DNA form, the CDR3 reads TGCGCCAGCAGCCCTGGGGCGGGGGGCAAAGCCTACGAGCAGTACTTC. This translates into CASSPGAGGKAYEQYF.

This chain connects TRBV5-6 to TRBJ2-7; D might be TRBD2 (6 bases). Germline V gives CDR1 SGHDT, CDR2 YYEEEE. This CDR3 is 13 amino acids long. The V end was cut by 1 base, the J end by 6 bases, with 11 bases between. The CDR3 DNA reads TGTGCCAGCAGCTTGATTGAGGGAGGCGAGCAGTACTTC. As protein: CASSLIEGGEQYF.

J is TRBJ2-7 and V is TRBV4-1, with D hard to call. Germline CDR1 MGHRA, CDR2 YSYEKL. The CDR3 extends over 13 amino acids. Deletions cut 0 bases from V and 4 bases from J, with 7 bases between. The CDR3 sequence is CASSQDTRYEQYF. Written as DNA, the CDR3 is TGCGCCAGCAGCCAAGATACCAGGTACGAGCAGTACTTC.